The next 16 T cell receptor beta chains were all read from a single sample in a study of blood T cell repertoires in COVID-19. The method was immunoSEQ multiplex PCR; TCRdb's version includes in-frame clones alone and lacks a portion of them. The sample has over 200,000 clones; approximately 84% are singletons. The sample was peripheral blood. The source of these receptors is a woman older than 75 with COVID-19, enrolled during active disease.

This rearrangement joins TRBV6-1 to TRBJ1-1; no reliable D call. Germline lookup yields CDR1 MNHNS and CDR2 SASEGT. The CDR3 totals 15 residues. Trimming took 0 bases from V and 0 from J, leaving 8 bases between them. The CDR3 DNA reads as TGTGCCAGCAGTGAAGCGGATACAGTGAACACTGAAGCTTTCTTT. Its protein product is CASSEADTVNTEAFF.

The chain is built from TRBV12-3 or TRBV12-4 and TRBJ1-5; 7 bases are shared with TRBD1. J was trimmed by 5 bases and V by 8 bases; bases with no gene match: 6. The CDR3 has 13 residues. The CDR3 DNA reads as TGTGCCAGCCGGGGACAGCCTGATCAGCCCCAGCATTTT. This encodes CASRGQPDQPQHF.

The chain has TRBV6-5 and TRBJ1-1; weak D call: TRBD1 (5 bases). Trimming took 7 bases from V and 6 from J, leaving 18 bases between them. The CDR3 contains 14 residues. Germline assignment: CDR1 MNHEY and CDR2 SVGAGI. CDR3 DNA: TGTGCCAGCACTGGCCACGGGGGATGGGCTGAAGCTTTCTTT. Its protein product is CASTGHGGWAEAFF.

This clone is deemed medium-sized. The V and J genes are TRBV5-1 and TRBJ2-7, with TRBD1 matching over 9 bases. V lost 4 bases and J lost 3; bases outside the gene matches: 2. Germline V lookup: CDR1 SGHRS, CDR2 YFSETQ. CDR3 length: 13 amino acids. The CDR3 DNA sequence: TGCGCCAGCAGCGGGGGACAGGGCTACGAGCAGTACTTC. It specifies CASSGGQGYEQYF.

The chain carries TRBV7-8 and TRBJ1-1; D is unresolved. CDR1 SGHVS and CDR2 FQNEAQ come from the germline V gene. The length of the CDR3 is 13 residues. V was trimmed by 6 bases and J by 1 base, leaving 9 bases between them. CDR3 DNA: TGTGCCAGCAGAGGCGGCCCGAACACTGAAGCTTTCTTT. Its translation is CASRGGPNTEAFF.

This chain joins TRBV10-3 and TRBJ1-2; 7 nucleotides match TRBD1. CDR1 ENHRY and CDR2 SYGVKD come from the germline V gene. The length of the CDR3 is 14 residues. V dropped 6 bases and J dropped 2; count of bases not matched to a gene: 6. CDR3 nucleotide sequence: TGTGCCATCAGGGGGGACAGCGAAAACTATGGCTACACCTTC. Its protein is CAIRGDSENYGYTF.

This clone came up once. The chain recombines TRBV6-1 with TRBJ1-3, with TRBD1 identical over 8 bases. This CDR3 has 18 amino acids. The junction had 10 bases not matched to a gene; V was cut back by 1 base and J by 2 bases. CDR1 is MNHNS and CDR2 is SASEGT in the germline V gene. CDR3 sequence reads: CASSEGYPGQEAGNTIYF. The DNA of the CDR3 is TGTGCCAGCAGTGAAGGCTACCCGGGACAGGAGGCTGGAAACACCATATATTTT.

The CDR3 protein is CASSLGQAVGSETQYF. The CDR3 coding sequence is TGCGCCAGCAGCTTGGGACAGGCCGTTGGGTCAGAGACCCAGTACTTC. The chain links TRBV5-1 to TRBJ2-5, with D possibly matching TRBD1 (6 bases). Germline CDR1 SGHRS, CDR2 YFSETQ. This CDR3 is built from 16 residues. V was shortened by 0 bases and J by 4 bases, with 16 bases between the two germline ends.

CDR3 sequence (DNA): TGTGCCAGCAGCTCTCCACAGGGTGTTTACCGATCACCCCTCCACTTT. It yields the protein CASSSPQGVYRSPLHF. The rearrangement links TRBV7-8 to TRBJ1-6, with a possible D match to TRBD1 (6 bases). Trimming cost V 4 bases and J 10 bases, with 20 bases left between them. Germline-derived CDR1 and CDR2 are SGHVS and FQNEAQ. This CDR3 is 16 amino acids long.

V is TRBV12-3 or TRBV12-4 and J is TRBJ1-2; a weak D match, TRBD1 (6 bases). The CDR3 totals 12 residues. V lost 7 bases and J lost 9, with 15 bases in between. The CDR3 sequence: CASTDGGRSYTF. As DNA, the CDR3 is TGTGCCAGCACCGACGGGGGGCGAAGCTACACCTTC.

A few counts support this clone. The chain joins TRBV19 to TRBJ1-5; D ambiguous. The CDR3 totals 13 residues. Looked up from germline, CDR1 is LNHDA and CDR2 is SQIVND (reference sequence). V lost 9 bases and J 4 bases, leaving 13 bases between the germline ends. CDR3 region: CASRPSDNQPQHF. CDR3 nucleotides: TGTGCCAGCCGCCCCAGCGATAATCAGCCCCAGCATTTT.

This chain joins TRBV18 and TRBJ2-7; TRBD2 aligns across 8 bases. V trimming: 4 bases; J trimming: 4 bases; junction bases outside the gene matches: 12. The CDR3 runs 16 residues. CDR1 is KGHSH and CDR2 is LQKENI in the germline V gene. Here the CDR3 reads CASSQPLAGNAYEQYF. The CDR3, as DNA: TGTGCCAGCTCACAGCCCCTAGCGGGCAATGCTTACGAGCAGTACTTC.

The chain is built from TRBV5-1 and TRBJ2-5; weak D call: TRBD2 (5 bases). From germline, CDR1 is SGHRS and CDR2 YFSETQ. CDR3 length: 14 residues. The V end was cut by 4 bases, the J end by 4 bases, with 14 bases between. The CDR3 sequence is CASSVRADGETQYF. The CDR3 bases are TGCGCCAGCAGCGTGCGGGCGGACGGAGAGACCCAGTACTTC.

The chain carries TRBV6-1 and TRBJ2-1, with TRBD1 as a possible D gene (5 bases). The CDR3 spans 12 residues. V dropped 0 bases and J dropped 10 bases, with 7 bases sitting between them. Per germline, CDR1 MNHNS and CDR2 SASEGT. The CDR3 here is CASSEAGREQFF. The CDR3, as DNA: TGTGCCAGCAGTGAAGCGGGGCGAGAGCAGTTCTTC.

The chain couples TRBV5-1 to TRBJ2-5; 10 bases line up with TRBD2. This CDR3 contains 16 residues. Per the germline V gene, CDR1 is SGHRS and CDR2 is YFSETQ. V dropped 2 bases and J dropped 5; count of bases not matched to a gene: 9. The CDR3: CASSLLAGTVGETQYF. The CDR3 region has the DNA TGCGCCAGCAGCTTACTAGCGGGGACGGTTGGGGAGACCCAGTACTTC.

This clone appeared a few times. V and J are TRBV6-5 and TRBJ1-2, with 7 bases lining up with TRBD1. Losses at the gene ends were 7 bases for V and 7 bases for J; bases not matched to a gene: 9. Per germline, CDR1 MNHEY and CDR2 SVGAGI. CDR3 length equals 13 residues. The CDR3 spells CASKEGGRTGYTF. The CDR3, as DNA: TGTGCCAGCAAAGAAGGGGGCAGAACTGGCTACACCTTC.